This record concerns one T cell receptor beta chain sequence. V was pared by 5 bases and J by 0 bases, with 12 bases between. This CDR3 comprises 15 residues. Germline assignment: CDR1 MNHEY and CDR2 SVGEGT. TCRdb re-analysed the RT-PCR reads in MiXCR, keeping a single row per CDR3 protein. The sample lists more than 550,000 distinct CDR3 sequences, 12% to 15% seen once, with about 3.6% in the top ten. The chain uses TRBV6-2 or TRBV6-3 and TRBJ2-3; no reliable D call. Sequencing was performed on memory CD4+ T cells from blood. This TCR was recovered from a female donor in good health, serving as a healthy control. CDR3 DNA sequence: TGTGCCAGCAGTAAAGTCGCCCTTAGCACAGATACGCAGTATTTT. Residues: CASSKVALSTDTQYF.